This T cell receptor (beta chain) was sequenced in a study of shared clonotypes between healthy human individuals. Overall study: The people who gave samples were two women and a few men aged 18 to 49.

Investigators spread the genomic DNA of each subset evenly over several immunoSEQ plates. Using immunoSEQ multiplex PCR, the repertoire was profiled, and TCRdb retains in-frame clones only, with some absent. The sample lists 470,000 or so clones; about 72% were seen once. This CDR3 has 14 amino acids. Germline CDR1 MNHEY, CDR2 SMNVEV (reference sequence). V dropped 6 bases and J dropped 4 bases, with 15 bases sitting between them. Donors were Caucasian adults residing in Nashville, Tennessee, USA. Genomic DNA of unsorted samples came from 85 million to 95 million PBMCs. This clone was seen once. Sequencing used PBMCs. The J gene is TRBJ1-1, the V gene TRBV27, with a possible D match to TRBD1 (6 bases). This receptor was identified in a woman aged 40 to 49 in good health. Some clones in this sample may be carry-over from other donors' samples. This chain's CDR3 is CASSLNRVGTEAFF. In nucleotides, the CDR3 is TGTGCCAGCAGCCTAAACAGGGTGGGCACTGAAGCTTTCTTT.